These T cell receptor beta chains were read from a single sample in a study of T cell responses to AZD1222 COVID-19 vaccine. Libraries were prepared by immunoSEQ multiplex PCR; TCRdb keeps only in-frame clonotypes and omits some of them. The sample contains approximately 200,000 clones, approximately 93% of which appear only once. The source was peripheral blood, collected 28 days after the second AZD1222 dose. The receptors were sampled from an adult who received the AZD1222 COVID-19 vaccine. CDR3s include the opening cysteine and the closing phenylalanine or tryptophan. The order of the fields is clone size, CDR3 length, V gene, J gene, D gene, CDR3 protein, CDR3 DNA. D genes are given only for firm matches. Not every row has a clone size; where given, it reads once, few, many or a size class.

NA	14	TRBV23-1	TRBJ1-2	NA	CASSQSWIGYGYTF	TGCGCCAGCAGTCAATCGTGGATTGGCTATGGCTACACCTTC
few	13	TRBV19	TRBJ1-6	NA	CATKTGDNSPLHF	TGTGCCACCAAGACAGGTGATAATTCACCCCTCCACTTT
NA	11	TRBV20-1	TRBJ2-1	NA	CSVTLGGEQFF	TGCAGTGTTACTCTGGGCGGTGAGCAGTTCTTC
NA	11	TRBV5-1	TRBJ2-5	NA	CASSLGQAQYF	TGCGCCAGCAGCTTGGGTCAAGCCCAGTACTTC
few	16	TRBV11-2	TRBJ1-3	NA	CASSLGQSGVGNTIYF	TGTGCCAGCAGCTTAGGGCAGTCCGGGGTCGGAAACACCATATATTTT
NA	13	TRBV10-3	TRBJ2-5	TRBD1	CAISVEQGKTQYF	TGTGCCATCAGTGTGGAACAGGGGAAGACCCAGTACTTC
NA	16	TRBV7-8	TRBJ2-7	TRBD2	CASSLARTSGTYEQYF	TGTGCCAGCAGCTTAGCAAGGACTAGCGGCACCTACGAGCAGTACTTC
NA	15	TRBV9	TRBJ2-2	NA	CASSVAGNHTGELFF	TGTGCCAGCAGCGTAGCGGGGAACCACACCGGGGAGCTGTTTTTT
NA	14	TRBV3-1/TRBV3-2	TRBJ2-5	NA	CASSQDEQRETQYF	TGTGCCAGCAGCCAAGACGAGCAGAGGGAGACCCAGTACTTC
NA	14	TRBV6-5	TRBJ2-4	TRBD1	CASSSGGSDFFQYF	TGTGCCAGCAGTTCAGGGGGCTCGGACTTCTTTCAGTACTTC
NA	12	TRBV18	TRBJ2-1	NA	CASSPGGNEQFF	TGTGCCAGCTCACCAGGGGGGAATGAGCAGTTCTTC
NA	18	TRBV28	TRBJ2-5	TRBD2	CASSSGLAGEFSIKTQYF	TGTGCCAGCAGTTCGGGACTAGCGGGGGAGTTTAGTATTAAGACCCAGTACTTC
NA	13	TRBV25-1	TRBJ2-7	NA	CASSGDRTYEQYF	TGTGCCAGCAGTGGTGACAGGACTTACGAGCAGTACTTC
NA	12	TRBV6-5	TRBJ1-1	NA	CASSYSGRLAFF	TGTGCCAGCAGTTACTCGGGTCGGTTAGCTTTCTTT
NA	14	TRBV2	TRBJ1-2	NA	CASSEAGGIYGYTF	TGTGCCAGCAGTGAAGCGGGGGGGATCTATGGCTACACCTTC
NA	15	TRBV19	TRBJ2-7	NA	CASSLGTPAVYEQYF	TGTGCCAGTAGTTTGGGGACGCCCGCGGTCTACGAGCAGTACTTC
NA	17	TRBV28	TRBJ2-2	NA	CASSFIRGTTNTGELFF	TGTGCCAGCAGTTTTATTCGGGGGACAACGAACACCGGGGAGCTGTTTTTT
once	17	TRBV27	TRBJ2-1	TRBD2	CASSPVVGLATYNEQFF	TGTGCCAGCAGTCCAGTCGTGGGACTAGCGACCTACAATGAGCAGTTCTTC
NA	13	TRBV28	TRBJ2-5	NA	CASSFLPQETQYF	TGTGCCAGCAGTTTCCTCCCTCAAGAGACCCAGTACTTC
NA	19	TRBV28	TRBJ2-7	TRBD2	CASSFPGTSGRARTYEQYF	TGTGCCAGCAGTTTCCCCGGGACTAGCGGGAGGGCTCGGACCTACGAGCAGTACTTC
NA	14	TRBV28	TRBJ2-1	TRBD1	CASTTGGPLDEQFF	TGTGCCAGCACAACAGGGGGCCCCTTAGATGAGCAGTTCTTC
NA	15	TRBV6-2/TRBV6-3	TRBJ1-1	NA	CASSYSKRQQVEAFF	TGTGCCAGCAGTTACTCGAAGAGACAGCAAGTCGAAGCTTTCTTT
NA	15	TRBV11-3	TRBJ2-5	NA	CASSLYGPPSETQYF	TGTGCCAGCAGCTTATACGGACCCCCTTCGGAGACCCAGTACTTC
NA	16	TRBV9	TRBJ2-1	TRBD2	CASSARLAGGYNEQFF	TGTGCCAGCAGCGCCAGACTAGCGGGAGGGTACAATGAGCAGTTCTTC
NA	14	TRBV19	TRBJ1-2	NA	CASRKTVTNYGYTF	TGTGCCAGTAGGAAGACAGTCACTAACTATGGCTACACCTTC
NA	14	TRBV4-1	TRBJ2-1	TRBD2	CASSRLAGVHEQFF	TGCGCCAGCAGCCGCCTAGCGGGAGTGCATGAGCAGTTCTTC
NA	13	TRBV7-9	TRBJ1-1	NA	CASSFMGDTEAFF	TGTGCCAGCAGCTTTATGGGGGACACTGAAGCTTTCTTT
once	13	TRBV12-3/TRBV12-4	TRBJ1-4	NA	CASSSNRYEKLFF	TGTGCCAGCAGTAGTAACAGGTATGAAAAACTGTTTTTT
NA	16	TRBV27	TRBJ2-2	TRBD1	CASSSGWDRGVGELFF	TGTGCCAGCAGTTCAGGGTGGGACAGGGGAGTCGGGGAGCTGTTTTTT
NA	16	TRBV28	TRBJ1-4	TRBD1	CASSPQGGVTNEKLFF	TGTGCCAGCAGTCCCCAAGGGGGCGTAACTAATGAAAAACTGTTTTTT
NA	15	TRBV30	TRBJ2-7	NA	CAWSALGLGDYEQYF	TGTGCCTGGAGTGCCTTGGGGCTGGGAGACTACGAGCAGTACTTC
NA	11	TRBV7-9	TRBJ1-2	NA	CASTPNYGYTF	TGTGCCAGCACTCCTAACTATGGCTACACCTTC
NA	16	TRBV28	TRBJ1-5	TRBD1	CASSPRGRGSNQPQHF	TGTGCCAGCAGTCCAAGGGGGCGCGGGAGCAATCAGCCCCAGCATTTT
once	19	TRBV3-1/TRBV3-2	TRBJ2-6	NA	CASSQEIETVPSGANVLTF	TGTGCCAGCAGCCAAGAGATAGAGACAGTTCCCTCTGGGGCCAACGTCCTGACTTTC
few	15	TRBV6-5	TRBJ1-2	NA	CASRSGNRANYGYTF	TGTGCCAGCAGGTCAGGGAATAGGGCTAACTATGGCTACACCTTC
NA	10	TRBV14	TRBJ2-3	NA	CASSWCTQYF	TGTGCCAGCAGCTGGTGTACGCAGTATTTT
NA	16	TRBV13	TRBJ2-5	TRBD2	CASSRGGGGAQETQYF	TGTGCCAGCAGCAGGGGAGGCGGGGGGGCACAAGAGACCCAGTACTTC
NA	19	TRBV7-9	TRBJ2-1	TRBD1	CASSSSRGNGTGGGDEQFF	TGTGCCAGCAGCTCCTCCCGAGGTAACGGGACAGGGGGCGGCGATGAGCAGTTCTTC
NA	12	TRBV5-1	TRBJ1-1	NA	CASSFSGGEAFF	TGCGCCAGCAGCTTTTCAGGCGGTGAAGCTTTCTTT
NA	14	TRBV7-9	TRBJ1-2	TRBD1	CASGTGGVDYGYTF	TGTGCCAGCGGGACAGGGGGCGTCGACTATGGCTACACCTTC
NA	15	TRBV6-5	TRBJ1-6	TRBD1	CASSYKGQGNSPLHF	TGTGCCAGCAGTTACAAGGGACAGGGCAATTCACCCCTCCACTTT
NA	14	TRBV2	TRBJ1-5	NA	CASSASRGNQPQHF	TGTGCCAGCAGTGCATCCAGAGGCAATCAGCCCCAGCATTTT
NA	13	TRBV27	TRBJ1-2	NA	CASSPLTGYGYTF	TGTGCCAGCAGTCCATTGACCGGTTATGGCTACACCTTC
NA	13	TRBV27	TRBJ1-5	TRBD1	CASSGQGWQPQHF	TGTGCCAGCAGTGGACAGGGCTGGCAGCCCCAGCATTTT
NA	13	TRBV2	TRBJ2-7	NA	CASSESRGNEQYF	TGTGCCAGCAGTGAATCGAGGGGCAACGAGCAGTACTTC
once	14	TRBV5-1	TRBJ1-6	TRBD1	CASSPGTGDLPLHF	TGCGCCAGCAGCCCCGGGACAGGGGATCTACCCCTCCACTTT
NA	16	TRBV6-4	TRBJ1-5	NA	CASSDSGRGRNQPQHF	TGTGCCAGCAGTGACTCGGGCAGGGGTCGCAATCAGCCCCAGCATTTT
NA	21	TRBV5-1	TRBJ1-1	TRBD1	CASSLAWGYKTGWLEGTEAFF	TGCGCCAGCAGCTTGGCCTGGGGCTACAAGACAGGGTGGCTGGAGGGCACTGAAGCTTTCTTT
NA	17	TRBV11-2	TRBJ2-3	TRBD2	CASRGLRTSGRTDTQYF	TGTGCCAGCAGGGGACTAAGGACTAGCGGGAGGACAGATACGCAGTATTTT
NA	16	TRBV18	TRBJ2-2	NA	CASSPPERINTGELFF	TGTGCCAGCTCACCACCAGAGCGGATCAACACCGGGGAGCTGTTTTTT
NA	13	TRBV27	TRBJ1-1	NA	CASSSTIYAEAFF	TGTGCCAGCAGTTCGACAATTTACGCTGAAGCTTTCTTT